The present T cell receptor beta chain was sequenced within a study of vaccination effects on CD4 cells after COVID-19. Study-wide background: A few convalescent patients gave early and late post-vaccination samples.

Libraries were prepared by immunoSEQ multiplex PCR; TCRdb keeps only in-frame clonotypes and omits some of them. The sample shows under 20,000 clones, about 70% of them seen only once. A word on this clone: Its antigen remains unknown.

V lost 10 bases and J 9 bases, leaving 17 bases between the germline ends. This CDR3 has 12 amino acids. CDR1 and CDR2 from the germline V gene are MNHEY and SVGAGI. The ViraFEST assay expanded antigen-specific CD4+ T cells with viral peptide pools before sequencing. After roughly 11 days in culture, the CD4+ T cells were isolated. This person caught SARS-CoV-2 sometime from March to December 2020, and PCR testing confirmed the infection. As their vaccination, participants received two doses of either BNT162b2 or mRNA-1273. Regarding the study as a whole: The study had few convalescent patients and no early post-infection timepoints.

This chain uses TRBV6-5 with TRBJ2-3; D is possibly TRBD1 (6 bases). Material: CD4+ T cells from PBMCs cultured with SARS-CoV-2 spike peptides, obtained after COVID-19 vaccination. The receptor's source is a human donor who had a prior SARS-CoV-2 infection. For the CDR3, the DNA is TGTGCCACCTCCCAAAGCAGGGGAACGCAGTATTTT. The encoded protein is CATSQSRGTQYF.